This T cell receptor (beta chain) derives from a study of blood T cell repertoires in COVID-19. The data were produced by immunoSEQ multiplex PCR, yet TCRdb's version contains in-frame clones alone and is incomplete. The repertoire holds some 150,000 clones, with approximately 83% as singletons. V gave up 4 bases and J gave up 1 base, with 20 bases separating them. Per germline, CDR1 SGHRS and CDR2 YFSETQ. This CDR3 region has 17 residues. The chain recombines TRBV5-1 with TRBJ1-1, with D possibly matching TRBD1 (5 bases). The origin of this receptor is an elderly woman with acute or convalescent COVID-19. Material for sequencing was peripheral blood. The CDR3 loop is CASSPGGTGYGNTEAFF. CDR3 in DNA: TGCGCCAGCAGCCCCGGAGGGACTGGGTATGGGAACACTGAAGCTTTCTTT. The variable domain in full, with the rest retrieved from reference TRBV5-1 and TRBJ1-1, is KAGVTQTPRYLIKTRGQQVTLSCSPISGHRSVSWYQQTPGQGLQFLFEYFSETQRNKGNFPGRFSGRQFSNSRSEMNVSTLELGDSALYLCASSPGGTGYGNTEAFFGQGTRLTVV.